This TCR beta chain was recorded in a study of T cells in Graves' hyperthyroidism and ophthalmopathy. TCR beta CDR3 regions were amplified from RNA transcripts. First-round RT-PCR of the TCR CDR3 relied on the HTBI primer set. Each CDR3 protein gets one entry after TCRdb re-called the multiplex PCR reads with MiXCR. The sample holds 450,000 to 600,000 distinct CDR3 sequences, 15% to 20% seen once. Disease lasting under 3 months, a NOSPECS grade of at least 4, and a Clinical Activity Score of at least 3 were features of the ophthalmopathy patients. Fresh peripheral blood, 9.5 to 10 ml of it, supplied the PBMCs. This clonotype was sampled from a man aged 35-49 years with Graves' ophthalmopathy. The sample consisted of blood.

The CDR3 protein is CSTRPGTAYGYTF. The CDR3 bases are TGCAGCACGAGACCCGGGACAGCCTATGGCTACACCTTC. This chain joins TRBV29-1 and TRBJ1-2, with TRBD1 identical over 7 bases. The CDR3 contains 13 residues. Germline V gene data show CDR1 as SQVTM and CDR2 as ANQGSEA. J lost 4 bases, V lost 8 bases, and 10 bases had no gene match.